The 5 T cell receptor beta chains presented below share a single source sample, sequenced in a study of cytomegalovirus exposure and HLA in healthy donors. Amplification used 60 Vbeta primers and 13 Jbeta primers. Using immunoSEQ multiplex PCR, the repertoire was profiled, and TCRdb retains in-frame clones only, with some absent. The data show 100,000 to 150,000 clones, over 75% seen once. Sequenced sample: PBMCs. The receptors shown here come from a woman in her 40s in good health and CMV-seropositive.

The chain has TRBV6-1 and TRBJ2-7; possible D gene TRBD1, 6 bases. The CDR3 is 15 residues long. The ends were cut back, 0 bases at V and 6 bases at J, with 15 bases in the middle. Looked up from germline, CDR1 is MNHNS and CDR2 is SASEGT. CDR3 nucleotide sequence: TGTGCCAGCAGTGAAGCGGGGACAAGGGAAGGCGAGCAGTACTTC. This codes for CASSEAGTREGEQYF.

V and J are TRBV5-8 and TRBJ1-5; D might be TRBD1 (5 bases). There are 14 residues in the CDR3. The germline V and J ends were trimmed by 2 bases and 3 bases, with 9 bases remaining between them. Germline values: CDR1 SGHTS, CDR2 YDEGEE. The chain's CDR3 is CASSFRQPNQPQHF. CDR3 sequence (DNA): TGTGCCAGCAGCTTCAGACAGCCCAATCAGCCCCAGCATTTT.

The rearrangement links TRBV14 to TRBJ1-2; weak D call: TRBD1 (5 bases). The CDR3 length is 13 residues. Deletions cut 1 base from V and 4 bases from J, with 7 bases between. Germline CDR1 is SGHDN and CDR2 is FVKESK. The chain's CDR3 is CASSQGQSYGYTF. As DNA, the CDR3 is TGTGCCAGCAGCCAAGGACAGTCCTATGGCTACACCTTC.

This rearrangement joins TRBV2 to TRBJ2-5, with 13 positions matching TRBD2. The germline CDR1 and CDR2 sequences are SNHLY and FYNNEI. J was trimmed by 2 bases and V by 5 bases; bases with no gene match: 8. This CDR3 has 17 amino acids. DNA of the CDR3: TGTGCCAGCAGTAGACTAGCGGGGGGCATCGGGCAAGAGACCCAGTACTTC. Its protein is CASSRLAGGIGQETQYF.

This chain connects TRBV9 to TRBJ2-7; D unresolved. V was cut by 3 bases and J by 4 bases, with 20 bases left in between. Germline loops: CDR1 SGDLS, CDR2 YYNGEE. The CDR3 is made up of 16 amino acids. In DNA, the CDR3 is TGTGCCAGCAGCGCGCTACCGGGTCCAACTTTTTACGAGCAGTACTTC. Amino acid sequence: CASSALPGPTFYEQYF.